The 14 T cell receptor beta chains below were found in one sample sequenced in a study of neurological immune-mediated disorders. Each CDR3 protein gets one entry after TCRdb re-called the 5' RACE reads with MiXCR. The data show roughly 100,000 distinct CDR3 sequences, roughly 4% seen once. The sequencing input was PBMCs. All receptors derive from a woman aged 18-29 years with multiple sclerosis.

This clonotype was detected ten times or more. This chain connects TRBV6-5 to TRBJ1-1; TRBD1 might be the D (5 bases). Germline-derived CDR1 and CDR2 are MNHEY and SVGAGI. The ends were cut back, 7 bases at V and 5 bases at J, with 20 bases in the middle. The CDR3 spans 15 residues. CDR3 residues: CASKWGVGPETEAFF. The CDR3 DNA reads as TGTGCCAGCAAGTGGGGGGTTGGTCCAGAAACTGAAGCTTTCTTT.

At least ten counts were recorded for this clonotype. This chain connects TRBV5-1 to TRBJ2-1, with 11 bases identical to TRBD2. Germline V CDR1 and CDR2: SGHRS, YFSETQ. The CDR3 runs 17 residues. V lost 4 bases and J lost 4; bases outside the gene matches: 10. CDR3 amino acids: CASSVPTASGGYNEQFF. CDR3 in DNA: TGCGCCAGCAGCGTGCCAACTGCTAGCGGGGGGTACAATGAGCAGTTCTTC.

The table lists this clonotype with many counts. The rearrangement links TRBV5-1 to TRBJ1-2, with 11 bases matching TRBD1. Per the germline V gene, CDR1 is SGHRS and CDR2 is YFSETQ. V dropped 3 bases and J dropped 4; count of bases not matched to a gene: 2. The CDR3 totals 14 residues. The CDR3 spells CASSWTGGIYGYTF. In DNA form, the CDR3 reads TGCGCCAGCAGCTGGACAGGGGGCATCTATGGCTACACCTTC.

The chain carries TRBV20-1 and TRBJ1-5; perhaps TRBD1 as D (6 bases). V dropped 5 bases and J dropped 3 bases, with 17 bases sitting between them. Germline CDR1 is DFQATT and CDR2 is SNEGSKA (reference sequence). This CDR3 has 15 amino acids. CDR3 coding DNA: TGCAGTGCTCCTAATCGGGGACAACTCAATCAGCCCCAGCATTTT. Its translation: CSAPNRGQLNQPQHF.

This clonotype was detected many times. The CDR3 here is CASSLRQGFRTEAFF. CDR3 DNA: TGTGCCAGCAGTTTGCGGCAGGGGTTTAGAACTGAAGCTTTCTTT. The chain combines TRBV27 with TRBJ1-1, with TRBD1 as a possible D gene (6 bases). V was shortened by 3 bases and J by 5 bases, with 16 bases between the two germline ends. This CDR3 contains 15 residues. Germline V CDR1 and CDR2: MNHEY, SMNVEV (reference sequence).

This clonotype has at least ten counts. The rearrangement uses TRBV5-4 and TRBJ1-1; no firm D call. Germline CDR1 is SGHNT and CDR2 is YYREEE (reference sequence). CDR3 length: 14 amino acids. V dropped 0 bases and J dropped 2 bases, with 8 bases sitting between them. In DNA form, the CDR3 reads TGTGCCAGCAGCTTGGGGATCCTTAACACTGAAGCTTTCTTT. This codes for CASSLGILNTEAFF.

This clonotype came up many times. The chain joins TRBV28 to TRBJ1-1; D perhaps matches TRBD1 (6 bases). The germline V gene encodes CDR1 MDHEN and CDR2 SYDVKM. This CDR3 has 14 residues. V was shortened by 8 bases and J by 5 bases, with 18 bases between the two germline ends. For the CDR3, the DNA is TGTGCCAGCTCGGAATGGGGGCAGGTGACTGAAGCTTTCTTT. Translating it yields CASSEWGQVTEAFF.

This clonotype has at least ten counts. The chain links TRBV29-1 to TRBJ1-1; no clear D. Germline values: CDR1 SQVTM, CDR2 ANQGSEA. Trimming removed 3 bases from V and 4 bases from J, with 15 bases in between. The CDR3 length is 14 residues. CDR3 nucleotides: TGCAGCGTTGAGTACGGTGGTTACGGCACTGAAGCTTTCTTT. This gives the protein CSVEYGGYGTEAFF.

This clonotype was recorded a few times. The chain combines TRBV5-1 with TRBJ2-3; the D gene is possibly TRBD1 (6 bases). V lost 4 bases and J lost 2, with 11 bases in between. The CDR3 sequence is 14 residues long. The germline V gene encodes CDR1 SGHRS and CDR2 YFSETQ. CDR3 in amino acids: CASSDGQPTDTQYF. In DNA form, the CDR3 reads TGCGCCAGCAGCGATGGACAGCCCACAGATACGCAGTATTTT.

The table lists this clonotype with many counts. V gene TRBV29-1 combines with J gene TRBJ2-2; TRBD2 matches at 7 bases. J lost 1 base, V lost 0 bases, and 11 bases had no gene match. CDR1 is SQVTM, CDR2 ANQGSEA, per germline. This CDR3 has 18 amino acids. The CDR3 nucleotides are TGCAGCGTTGAAGACCGAAGGGTTGGCGGGAGGAACACCGGGGAGCTGTTTTTT. Translating gives CSVEDRRVGGRNTGELFF.

This clonotype was detected ten times or more. This chain links TRBV20-1 with TRBJ1-5; D perhaps matches TRBD1 (6 bases). This CDR3 comprises 15 residues. Trimming stripped 4 bases from V and 0 bases from J, with 13 bases between. Germline assignment: CDR1 DFQATT and CDR2 SNEGSKA (reference sequence). In nucleotides, the CDR3 is TGCAGTGCTATAGGGGGGGGGAGTAGCAATCAGCCCCAGCATTTT. This gives the protein CSAIGGGSSNQPQHF.

This clonotype came up many times. The gene calls are TRBV20-1 and TRBJ1-2; 10 bases map to TRBD1. The CDR3 is 14 amino acids. CDR1 DFQATT and CDR2 SNEGSKA come from the germline V gene (reference sequence). V was clipped by 5 bases and J by 7 bases; unmatched bases: 10. CDR3 region: CSAPGTGVGGGYTF. CDR3 in DNA: TGCAGTGCTCCCGGGACAGGGGTAGGGGGTGGCTACACCTTC.

This clonotype was seen at least ten times. The V gene is TRBV5-1, the J gene TRBJ2-5, with D possibly being TRBD1 (6 bases). Trimming removed 1 base at V and 2 bases at J, with 15 bases between. The V gene's germline CDR1 is SGHRS and CDR2 YFSETQ. The CDR3 is 16 residues long. CDR3 sequence (DNA): TGCGCCAGCAGCTTGCAGGGCAGGGGATTACAAGAGACCCAGTACTTC. This encodes CASSLQGRGLQETQYF.

This clonotype was observed at least ten times. The V call is TRBV6-5, the J call TRBJ2-7; 7 bases are shared with TRBD1. The germline CDR1 and CDR2 sequences are MNHEY and SVGAGI. Trimming removed 2 bases from V and 2 bases from J; junction bases left unmatched: 6. The CDR3 is made up of 15 amino acids. CDR3 DNA sequence: TGTGCCAGCAGTTACCAAACAGGGGTGACCTACGAGCAGTACTTC. It yields the protein CASSYQTGVTYEQYF.